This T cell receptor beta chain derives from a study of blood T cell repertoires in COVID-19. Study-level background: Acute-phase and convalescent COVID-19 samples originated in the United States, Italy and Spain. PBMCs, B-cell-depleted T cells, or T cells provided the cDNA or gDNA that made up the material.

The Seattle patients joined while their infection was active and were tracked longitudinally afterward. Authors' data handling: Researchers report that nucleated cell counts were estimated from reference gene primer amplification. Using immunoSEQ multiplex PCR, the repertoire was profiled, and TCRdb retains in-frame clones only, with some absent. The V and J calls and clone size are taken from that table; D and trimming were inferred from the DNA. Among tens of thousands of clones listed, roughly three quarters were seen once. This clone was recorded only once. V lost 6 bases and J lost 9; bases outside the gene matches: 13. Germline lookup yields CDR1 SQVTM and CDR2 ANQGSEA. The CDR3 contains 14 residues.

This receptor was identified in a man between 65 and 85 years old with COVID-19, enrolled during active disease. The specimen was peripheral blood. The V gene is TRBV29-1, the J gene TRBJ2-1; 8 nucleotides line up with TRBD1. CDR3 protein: CSVGIPQGAGEQFF. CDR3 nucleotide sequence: TGCAGCGTGGGGATCCCCCAGGGGGCAGGTGAGCAGTTCTTC.